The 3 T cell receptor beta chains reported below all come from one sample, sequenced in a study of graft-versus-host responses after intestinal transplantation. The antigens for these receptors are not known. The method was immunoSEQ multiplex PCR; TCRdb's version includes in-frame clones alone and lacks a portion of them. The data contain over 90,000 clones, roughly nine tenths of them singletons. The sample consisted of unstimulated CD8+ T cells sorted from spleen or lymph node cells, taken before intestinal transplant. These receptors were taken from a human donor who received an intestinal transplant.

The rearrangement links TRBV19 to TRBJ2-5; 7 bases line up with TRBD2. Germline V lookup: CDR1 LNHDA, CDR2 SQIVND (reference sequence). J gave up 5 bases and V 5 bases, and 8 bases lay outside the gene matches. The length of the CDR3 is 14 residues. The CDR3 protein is CASSLLGGLETQYF. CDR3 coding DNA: TGTGCCAGTAGTCTCCTGGGAGGGCTGGAGACCCAGTACTTC.

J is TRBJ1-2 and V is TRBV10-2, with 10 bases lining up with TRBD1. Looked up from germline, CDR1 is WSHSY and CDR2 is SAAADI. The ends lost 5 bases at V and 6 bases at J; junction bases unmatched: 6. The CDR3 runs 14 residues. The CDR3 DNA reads TGCGCCAGCAGTTCTGGACAGGGGGGAAATGGCTACACCTTC. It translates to CASSSGQGGNGYTF.

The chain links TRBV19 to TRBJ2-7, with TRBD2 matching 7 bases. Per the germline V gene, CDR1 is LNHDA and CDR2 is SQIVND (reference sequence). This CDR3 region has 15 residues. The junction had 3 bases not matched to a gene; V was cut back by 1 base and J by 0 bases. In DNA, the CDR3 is TGTGCCAGTAGTATAGTCTCGGGAGGCTCCTACGAGCAGTACTTC. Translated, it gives CASSIVSGGSYEQYF.